The TCR beta chain under discussion was sequenced for a study of blood T cell repertoires in COVID-19. Whole-study context: Researchers got acute and convalescent COVID-19 samples from the United States, Italy and Spain. In each case, the material was cDNA or gDNA derived from T cells, B-cell-depleted T cells, or PBMCs.

The study assigned cohorts using participant-reported clinical history. The table came from immunoSEQ multiplex PCR; TCRdb's copy has only in-frame clones and leaves some out. The sample has 250,000 or so clones, around 90% seen once; the top ten hold just over 2.5%. V lost 5 bases, J lost 7 bases, and 19 bases lay in between. The CDR3 consists of 15 residues. Germline loops: CDR1 MNHNY, CDR2 SVGAGI (reference sequence). Sequenced: PBMCs or T cells enriched from blood (not recorded which). The chain carries TRBV6-6 and TRBJ2-3, with D possibly matching TRBD1 (7 bases). This TCR came from a woman in her twenties or thirties with acute COVID-19. CDR3 DNA sequence: TGTGCCAGCAGTATCTCGGAGGGGGCTGGAAATACGCAGTATTTT. This encodes CASSISEGAGNTQYF.